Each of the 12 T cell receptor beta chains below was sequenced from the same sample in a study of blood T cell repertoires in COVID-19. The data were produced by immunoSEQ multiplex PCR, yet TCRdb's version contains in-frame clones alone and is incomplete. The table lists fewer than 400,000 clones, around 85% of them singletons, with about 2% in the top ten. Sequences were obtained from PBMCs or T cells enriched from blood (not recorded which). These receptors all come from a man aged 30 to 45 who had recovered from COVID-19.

This CDR3 is CAISGPGWVSTEAFF. CDR3 DNA: TGTGCCATCAGTGGACCAGGGTGGGTTAGTACTGAAGCTTTCTTT. V usage is TRBV10-3 and J usage is TRBJ1-1; tentative D call: TRBD1 (5 bases). V lost 4 bases, J lost 5 bases, and 17 bases lay in between. CDR1 and CDR2 (germline): ENHRY, SYGVKD. The CDR3 has 15 amino acids.

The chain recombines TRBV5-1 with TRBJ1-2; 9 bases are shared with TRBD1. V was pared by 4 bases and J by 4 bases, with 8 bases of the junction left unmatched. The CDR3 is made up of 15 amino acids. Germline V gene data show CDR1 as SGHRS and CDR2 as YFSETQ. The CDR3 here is CASSLTGGTPYGYTF. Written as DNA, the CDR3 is TGCGCCAGCAGCCTAACAGGGGGCACTCCCTATGGCTACACCTTC.

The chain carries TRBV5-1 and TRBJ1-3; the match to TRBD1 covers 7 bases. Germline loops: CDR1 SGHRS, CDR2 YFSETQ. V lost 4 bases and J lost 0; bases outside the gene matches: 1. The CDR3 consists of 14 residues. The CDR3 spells CASSGQASGNTIYF. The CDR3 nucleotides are TGCGCCAGCAGCGGACAGGCCTCTGGAAACACCATATATTTT.

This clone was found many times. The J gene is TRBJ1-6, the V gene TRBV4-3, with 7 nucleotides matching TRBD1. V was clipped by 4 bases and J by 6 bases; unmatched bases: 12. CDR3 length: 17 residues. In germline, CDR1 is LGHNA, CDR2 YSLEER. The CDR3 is CASSRSSPGTVNSPLHF. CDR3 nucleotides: TGCGCCAGCAGCCGATCCTCCCCGGGGACAGTTAATTCACCCCTCCACTTT.

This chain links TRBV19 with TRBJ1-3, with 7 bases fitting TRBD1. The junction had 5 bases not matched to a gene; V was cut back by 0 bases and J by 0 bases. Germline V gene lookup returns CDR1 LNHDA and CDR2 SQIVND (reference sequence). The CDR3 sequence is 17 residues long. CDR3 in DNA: TGTGCCAGTAGTATAGATGGACAGGTCTACTCTGGAAACACCATATATTTT. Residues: CASSIDGQVYSGNTIYF.

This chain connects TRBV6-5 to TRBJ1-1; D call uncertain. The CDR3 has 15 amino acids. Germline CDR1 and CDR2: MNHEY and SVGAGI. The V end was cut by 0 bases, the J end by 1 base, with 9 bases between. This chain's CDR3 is CASSYSPRANTEAFF. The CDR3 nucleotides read TGTGCCAGCAGTTACTCGCCGCGAGCGAACACTGAAGCTTTCTTT.

The CDR3 sequence is CASSPGDRNTYEQYF. The CDR3 DNA reads TGTGCCAGCAGTCCTGGGGACAGGAACACCTACGAGCAGTACTTC. This chain uses TRBV6-5 with TRBJ2-7, with TRBD1 identical over 8 bases. Germline assignment: CDR1 MNHEY and CDR2 SVGAGI. This CDR3 region has 15 residues. J gave up 2 bases and V 5 bases, and 8 bases lay outside the gene matches.

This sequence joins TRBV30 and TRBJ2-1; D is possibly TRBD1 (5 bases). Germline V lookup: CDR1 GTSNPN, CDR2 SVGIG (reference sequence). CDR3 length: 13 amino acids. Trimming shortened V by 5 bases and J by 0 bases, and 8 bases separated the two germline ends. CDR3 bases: TGTGCCTGGGAAGGGGCCTCCTACAATGAGCAGTTCTTC. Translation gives CAWEGASYNEQFF. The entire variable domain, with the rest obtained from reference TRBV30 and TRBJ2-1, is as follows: SQTIHQWPATLVQPVGSPLSLECTVEGTSNPNLYWYRQAAGRGLQLLFYSVGIGQISSEVPQNLSASRPQDRQFILSSKKLLLSDSGFYLCAWEGASYNEQFFGPGTRLTVL.

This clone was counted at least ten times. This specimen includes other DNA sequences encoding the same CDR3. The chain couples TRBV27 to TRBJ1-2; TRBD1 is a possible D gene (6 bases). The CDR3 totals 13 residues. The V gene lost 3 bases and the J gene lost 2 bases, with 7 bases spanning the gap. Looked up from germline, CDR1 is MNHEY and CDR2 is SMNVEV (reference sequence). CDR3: CASSFRGNYGYTF. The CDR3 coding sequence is TGTGCCAGCAGTTTTAGGGGGAACTATGGCTACACCTTC.

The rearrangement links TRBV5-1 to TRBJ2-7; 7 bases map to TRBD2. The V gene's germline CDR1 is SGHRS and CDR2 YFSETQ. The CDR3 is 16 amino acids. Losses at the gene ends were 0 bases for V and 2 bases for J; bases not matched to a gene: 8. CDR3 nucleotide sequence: TGCGCCAGCAGCTTGGGTCTGCGGGGGAAGACCTACGAGCAGTACTTC. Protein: CASSLGLRGKTYEQYF.

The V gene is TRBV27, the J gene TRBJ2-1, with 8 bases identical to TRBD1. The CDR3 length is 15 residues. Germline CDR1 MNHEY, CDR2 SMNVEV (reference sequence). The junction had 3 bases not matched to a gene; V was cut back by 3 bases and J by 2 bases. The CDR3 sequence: CASSFLQGAYNEQFF. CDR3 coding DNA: TGTGCCAGCAGTTTCCTACAGGGGGCCTACAATGAGCAGTTCTTC.

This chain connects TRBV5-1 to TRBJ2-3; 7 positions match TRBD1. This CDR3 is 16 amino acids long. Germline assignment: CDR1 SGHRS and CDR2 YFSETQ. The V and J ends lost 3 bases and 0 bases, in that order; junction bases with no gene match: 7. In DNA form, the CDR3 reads TGCGCCAGCAGCTCACGAGGGACAGCTAGCACAGATACGCAGTATTTT. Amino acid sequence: CASSSRGTASTDTQYF.